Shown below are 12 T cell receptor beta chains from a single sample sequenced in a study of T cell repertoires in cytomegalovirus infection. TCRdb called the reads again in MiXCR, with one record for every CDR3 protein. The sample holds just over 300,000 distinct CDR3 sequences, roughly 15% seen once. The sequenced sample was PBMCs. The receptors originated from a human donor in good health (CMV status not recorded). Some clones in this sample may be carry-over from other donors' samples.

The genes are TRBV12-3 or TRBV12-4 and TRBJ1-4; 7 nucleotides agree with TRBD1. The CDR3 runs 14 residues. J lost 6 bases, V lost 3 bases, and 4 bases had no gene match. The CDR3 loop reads CASSLAGGDEKLFF. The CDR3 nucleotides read TGTGCCAGCAGTTTGGCAGGGGGAGATGAAAAACTGTTTTTT.

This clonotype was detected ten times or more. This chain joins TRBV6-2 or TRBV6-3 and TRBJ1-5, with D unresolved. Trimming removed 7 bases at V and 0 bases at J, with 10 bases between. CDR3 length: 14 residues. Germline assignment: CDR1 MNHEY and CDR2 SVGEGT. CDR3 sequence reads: CASKETVSNQPQHF. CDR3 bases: TGTGCCAGCAAAGAGACGGTTAGCAATCAGCCCCAGCATTTT.

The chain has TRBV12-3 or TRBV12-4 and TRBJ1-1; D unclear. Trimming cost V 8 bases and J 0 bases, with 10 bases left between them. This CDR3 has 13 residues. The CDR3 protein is CASRANMNTEAFF. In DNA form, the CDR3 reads TGTGCCAGCCGAGCTAACATGAACACTGAAGCTTTCTTT.

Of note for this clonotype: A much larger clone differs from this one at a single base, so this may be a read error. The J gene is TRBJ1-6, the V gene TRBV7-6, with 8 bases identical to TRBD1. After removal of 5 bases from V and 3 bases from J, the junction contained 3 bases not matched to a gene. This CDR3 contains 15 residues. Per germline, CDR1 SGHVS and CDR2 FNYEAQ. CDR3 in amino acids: CASSPGTGYNSPLHF. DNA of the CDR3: TGTGCCAGCAGCCCCGGGACAGGCTATAATTCACCCCTCCACTTT.

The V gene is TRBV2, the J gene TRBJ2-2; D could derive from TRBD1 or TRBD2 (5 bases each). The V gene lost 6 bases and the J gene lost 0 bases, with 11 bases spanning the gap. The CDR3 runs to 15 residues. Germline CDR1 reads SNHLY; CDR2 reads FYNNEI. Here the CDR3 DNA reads TGTGCCAGCAGAGTGGGACGGCCGAACACCGGGGAGCTGTTTTTT. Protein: CASRVGRPNTGELFF. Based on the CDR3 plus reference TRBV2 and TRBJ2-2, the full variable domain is EPEVTQTPSHQVTQMGQEVILRCVPISNHLYFYWYRQILGQKVEFLVSFYNNEISEKSEIFDDQFSVERPDGSNFTLKIRSTKLEDSAMYFCASRVGRPNTGELFFGEGSRLTVL.

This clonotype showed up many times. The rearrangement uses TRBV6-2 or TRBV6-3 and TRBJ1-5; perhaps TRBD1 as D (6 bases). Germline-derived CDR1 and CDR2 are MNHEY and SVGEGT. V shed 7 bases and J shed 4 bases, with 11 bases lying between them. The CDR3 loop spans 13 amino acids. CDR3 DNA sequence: TGTGCCAGCAATGACAGGTTTAATCAGCCCCAGCATTTT. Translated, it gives CASNDRFNQPQHF.

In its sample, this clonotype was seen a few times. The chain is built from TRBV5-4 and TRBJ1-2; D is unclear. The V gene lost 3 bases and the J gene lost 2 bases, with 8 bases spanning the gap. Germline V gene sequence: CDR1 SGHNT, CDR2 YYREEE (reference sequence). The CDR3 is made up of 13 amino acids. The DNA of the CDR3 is TGTGCCAGCAGCTCCGACGGAAACTATGGCTACACCTTC. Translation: CASSSDGNYGYTF.

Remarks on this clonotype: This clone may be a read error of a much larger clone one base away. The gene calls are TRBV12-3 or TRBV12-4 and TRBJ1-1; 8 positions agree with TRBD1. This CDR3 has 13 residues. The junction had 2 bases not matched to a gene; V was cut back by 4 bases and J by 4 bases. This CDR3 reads CASSSGGVTEAFF. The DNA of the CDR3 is TGTGCCAGCAGTTCAGGGGGCGTCACTGAAGCTTTCTTT.

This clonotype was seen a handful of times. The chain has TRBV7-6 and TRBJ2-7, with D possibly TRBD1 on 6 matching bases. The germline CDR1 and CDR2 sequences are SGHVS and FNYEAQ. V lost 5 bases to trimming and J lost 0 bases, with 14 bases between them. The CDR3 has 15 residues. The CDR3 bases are TGTGCCAGCAGCCCCCAGGGGCGAGGCTCCTACGAGCAGTACTTC. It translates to CASSPQGRGSYEQYF.

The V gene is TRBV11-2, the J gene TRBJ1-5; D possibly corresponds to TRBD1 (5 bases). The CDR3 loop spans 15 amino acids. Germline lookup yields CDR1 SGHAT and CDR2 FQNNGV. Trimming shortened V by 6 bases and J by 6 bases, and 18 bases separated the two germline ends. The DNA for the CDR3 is TGTGCCAGCAGACCTCACAGGAAACCGATTCAGCCCCAGCATTTT. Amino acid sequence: CASRPHRKPIQPQHF.

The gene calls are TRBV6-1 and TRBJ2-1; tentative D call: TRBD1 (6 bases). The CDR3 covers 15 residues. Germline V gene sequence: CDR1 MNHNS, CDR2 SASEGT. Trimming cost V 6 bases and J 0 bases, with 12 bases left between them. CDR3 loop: CASRVTGSSYNEQFF. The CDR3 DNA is TGTGCCAGCAGGGTTACAGGGAGCTCCTACAATGAGCAGTTCTTC.

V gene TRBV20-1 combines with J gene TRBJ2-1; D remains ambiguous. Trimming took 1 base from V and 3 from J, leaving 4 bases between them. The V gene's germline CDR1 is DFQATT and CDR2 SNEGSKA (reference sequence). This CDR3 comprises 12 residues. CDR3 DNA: TGCAGTGCTAGAGGGCTCTACAATGAGCAGTTCTTC. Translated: CSARGLYNEQFF.